What follows are 9 T cell receptor beta chains derived from one specimen sequenced in a study of technical replicates of blood from several donors. The table came from immunoSEQ multiplex PCR; TCRdb's copy has only in-frame clones and leaves some out. This table holds tens of thousands of clones, roughly 96% found once. Sequencing was performed on T cells isolated from PBMCs. The receptors come from a human donor in good health.

The chain uses TRBV12-5 and TRBJ2-6, with a weak D call TRBD1 (6 bases). V lost 5 bases to trimming and J lost 2 bases, with 10 bases between them. Germline values: CDR1 LGHNT, CDR2 FRNRAP. The CDR3 runs 15 residues. CDR3 in amino acids: CASGTGFPGANVLTF. The CDR3 DNA sequence: TGTGCTAGTGGTACAGGGTTTCCTGGGGCCAACGTCCTGACTTTC.

This clone was found once. The chain employs TRBV27 and TRBJ2-7; TRBD2 aligns across 8 bases. Germline CDR1 MNHEY, CDR2 SMNVEV (reference sequence). The CDR3 runs to 15 residues. The junction had 9 bases not matched to a gene; V was cut back by 4 bases and J by 4 bases. Written as DNA, the CDR3 is TGTGCCAGCAGTTATGGGCTAGCGGGCCAATACGAGCAGTACTTC. Amino acids: CASSYGLAGQYEQYF.

This clone was recorded a few times. The rearrangement uses TRBV4-1 and TRBJ1-5; maybe TRBD1 (5 bases). The CDR3 is 16 amino acids. Deletions cut 0 bases from V and 2 bases from J, with 11 bases between. Germline CDR1 and CDR2: MGHRA and YSYEKL. The CDR3 is CASSQDGGIGNQPQHF. CDR3 DNA sequence: TGCGCCAGCAGCCAAGATGGGGGGATCGGCAATCAGCCCCAGCATTTT.

The V call is TRBV9, the J call TRBJ2-7; 7 nucleotides line up with TRBD2. This CDR3 is built from 15 residues. The V gene's germline CDR1 is SGDLS and CDR2 YYNGEE. The trim removed 4 bases at V and 2 bases at J, leaving 9 bases unmatched. This chain's CDR3 is CASSSGAGSTYEQYF. The DNA for the CDR3 is TGTGCCAGCAGCTCGGGAGCGGGGAGCACCTACGAGCAGTACTTC.

The chain uses TRBV6-1 and TRBJ2-1; 11 positions agree with TRBD1. Germline V CDR1 and CDR2: MNHNS, SASEGT. This CDR3 is built from 15 residues. With 3 bases clipped from V and 7 bases from J, the junction kept 5 bases outside the gene matches. The CDR3 loop is CASSDIGQGANEQFF. In nucleotides, the CDR3 is TGTGCCAGCAGTGACATCGGACAGGGGGCTAATGAGCAGTTCTTC.

The V gene is TRBV6-1, the J gene TRBJ2-3; D gene ambiguous. V was cut by 0 bases and J by 3 bases, with 7 bases left in between. CDR3 length equals 14 residues. CDR1 is MNHNS, CDR2 SASEGT, per germline. The CDR3 DNA is TGTGCCAGCAGTGAAGCGCCGGAGACAGATACGCAGTATTTT. Its protein product is CASSEAPETDTQYF.

The gene calls are TRBV7-6 and TRBJ1-2; D unresolved. V shed 5 bases and J shed 0 bases, with 10 bases lying between them. Germline V CDR1 and CDR2: SGHVS, FNYEAQ. The CDR3 loop spans 14 amino acids. CDR3 region: CASSPMESNYGYTF. The CDR3 DNA follows: TGTGCCAGCAGCCCGATGGAGTCTAACTATGGCTACACCTTC.

The V and J genes are TRBV5-1 and TRBJ1-2, with 9 bases that match TRBD1. V shed 4 bases, J shed 8 bases, and the junction held 6 bases outside the gene matches. The CDR3 length is 13 residues. CDR1 SGHRS and CDR2 YFSETQ come from the germline V gene. The chain's CDR3 is CASSHWTGEGYTF. CDR3 in DNA: TGCGCCAGCAGCCACTGGACAGGGGAGGGCTACACCTTC.

A single count supports this clone. The chain has TRBV5-1 and TRBJ1-3; D perhaps matches TRBD1 (5 bases). The CDR3 runs 15 residues. V lost 2 bases to trimming and J lost 0 bases, with 9 bases between them. Looked up from germline, CDR1 is SGHRS and CDR2 is YFSETQ. CDR3 loop: CASSLGDFSGNTIYF. The DNA for the CDR3 is TGCGCCAGCAGCTTAGGGGACTTCTCTGGAAACACCATATATTTT.